This T cell receptor beta chain was recorded in a study of T cell responses to AZD1222 COVID-19 vaccine. There are a few counts of this clone. Its antigen is still unknown. Clones were sequenced by immunoSEQ multiplex PCR, and TCRdb holds only the in-frame ones, with some missing. The sample contains approximately 74,000 clones, more than 80% of which appear only once. Study-wide findings and caveats: Spike-spanning, vaccine-associated CD4 TCRs were dominant at 160-218 and 743-854. Repertoire sampling happened only post peak T cell response. As reported, nearly half of all spike-specific TCRs target variant regions that are unmutated. Females outnumbered males among donors, who were mostly white British; clonal diversity was possibly underestimated.

The sequence came from an adult in good health. The input for sequencing was peripheral blood, taken on day 0 of AZD1222 vaccination.

The chain's CDR3 is CASSFLGRGHTIYF. The CDR3 DNA follows: TGTGCCAGCAGTTTCCTCGGTAGGGGGCACACCATATATTTT. The chain uses TRBV28 and TRBJ1-3; 7 nucleotides match TRBD1. This CDR3 is built from 14 residues. Germline CDR1 MDHEN, CDR2 SYDVKM. The trim removed 3 bases at V and 8 bases at J, leaving 7 bases unmatched.